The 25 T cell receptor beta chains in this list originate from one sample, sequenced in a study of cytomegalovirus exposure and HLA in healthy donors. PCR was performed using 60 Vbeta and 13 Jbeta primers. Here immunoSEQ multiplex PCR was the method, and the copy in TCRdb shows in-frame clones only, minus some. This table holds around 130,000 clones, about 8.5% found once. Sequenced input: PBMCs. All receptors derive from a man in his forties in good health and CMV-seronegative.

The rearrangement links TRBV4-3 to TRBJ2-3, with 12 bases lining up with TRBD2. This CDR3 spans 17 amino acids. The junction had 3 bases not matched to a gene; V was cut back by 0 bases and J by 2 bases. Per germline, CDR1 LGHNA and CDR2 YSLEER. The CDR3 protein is CASSQELAGGPTDTQYF. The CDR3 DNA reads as TGCGCCAGCAGCCAAGAGCTAGCGGGGGGGCCCACAGATACGCAGTATTTT.

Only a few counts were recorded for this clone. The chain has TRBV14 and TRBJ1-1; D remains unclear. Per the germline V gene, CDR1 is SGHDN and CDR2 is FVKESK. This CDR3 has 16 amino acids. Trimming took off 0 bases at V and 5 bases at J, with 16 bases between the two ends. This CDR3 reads CASSQDSGVGWTEAFF. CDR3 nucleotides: TGTGCCAGCAGCCAAGATTCCGGGGTGGGATGGACTGAAGCTTTCTTT.

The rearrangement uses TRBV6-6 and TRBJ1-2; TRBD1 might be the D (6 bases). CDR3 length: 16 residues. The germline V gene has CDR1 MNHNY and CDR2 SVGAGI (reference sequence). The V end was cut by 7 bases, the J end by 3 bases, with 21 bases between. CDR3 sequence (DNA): TGTGCCAGCACACCGGGCCCCCGGGACACCTACTATGGCTACACCTTC. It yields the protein CASTPGPRDTYYGYTF.

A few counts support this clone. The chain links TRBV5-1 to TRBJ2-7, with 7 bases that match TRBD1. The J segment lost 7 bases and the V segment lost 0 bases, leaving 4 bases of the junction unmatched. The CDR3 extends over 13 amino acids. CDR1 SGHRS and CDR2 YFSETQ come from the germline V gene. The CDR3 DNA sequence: TGCGCCAGCAGCTTGGCGGGGACAGAAGAGCAGTACTTC. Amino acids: CASSLAGTEEQYF.

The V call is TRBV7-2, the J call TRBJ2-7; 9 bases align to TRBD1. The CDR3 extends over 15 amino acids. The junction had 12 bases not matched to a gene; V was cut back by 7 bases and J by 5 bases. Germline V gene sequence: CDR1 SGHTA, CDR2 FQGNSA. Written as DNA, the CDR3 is TGTGCCAGCACCCAATGGGTGGGACAGGGCCACGAGCAGTACTTC. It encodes CASTQWVGQGHEQYF. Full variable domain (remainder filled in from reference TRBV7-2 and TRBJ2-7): GAGVSQSPSNKVTEKGKDVELRCDPISGHTALYWYRQSLGQGLEFLIYFQGNSAPDKSGLPSDRFSAERTGGSVSTLTIQRTQQEDSAVYLCASTQWVGQGHEQYFGPGTRLTVT.

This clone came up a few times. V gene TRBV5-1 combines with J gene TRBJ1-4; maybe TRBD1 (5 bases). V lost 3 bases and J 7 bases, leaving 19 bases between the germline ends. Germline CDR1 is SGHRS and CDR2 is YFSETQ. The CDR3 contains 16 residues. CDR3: CASSSGPQGSGEKLFF. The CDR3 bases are TGCGCCAGCAGCTCTGGTCCCCAGGGTAGCGGTGAAAAACTGTTTTTT.

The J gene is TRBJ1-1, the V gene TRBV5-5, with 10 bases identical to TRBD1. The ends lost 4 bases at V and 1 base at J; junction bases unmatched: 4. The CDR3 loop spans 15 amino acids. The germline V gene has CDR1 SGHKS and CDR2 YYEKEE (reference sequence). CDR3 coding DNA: TGTGCCAGCAGCGGTCGGACAGGGGGGAACACTGAAGCTTTCTTT. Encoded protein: CASSGRTGGNTEAFF.

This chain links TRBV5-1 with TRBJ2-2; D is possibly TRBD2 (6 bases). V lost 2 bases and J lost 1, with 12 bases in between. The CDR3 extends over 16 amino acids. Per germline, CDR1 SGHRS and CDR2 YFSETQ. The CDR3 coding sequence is TGCGCCAGCAGCTTTGTTCCAGCGGGGAACACCGGGGAGCTGTTTTTT. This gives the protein CASSFVPAGNTGELFF.

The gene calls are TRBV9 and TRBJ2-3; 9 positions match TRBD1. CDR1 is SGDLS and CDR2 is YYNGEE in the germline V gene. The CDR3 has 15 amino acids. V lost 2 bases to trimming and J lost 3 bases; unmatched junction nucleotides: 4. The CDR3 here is CASSVTGGETDTQYF. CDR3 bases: TGTGCCAGCAGCGTGACAGGGGGAGAGACAGATACGCAGTATTTT.

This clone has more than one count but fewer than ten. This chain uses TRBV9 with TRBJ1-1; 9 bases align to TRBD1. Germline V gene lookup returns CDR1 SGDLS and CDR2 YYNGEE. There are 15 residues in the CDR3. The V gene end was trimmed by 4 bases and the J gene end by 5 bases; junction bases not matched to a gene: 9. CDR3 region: CASSPDRGSWTEAFF. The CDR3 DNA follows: TGTGCCAGCAGCCCCGACAGGGGGTCATGGACTGAAGCTTTCTTT.

The DNA of the CDR3 is TGTGCCAGCAGCTTGGCCAGGGGGCGAGACGAGCAGTACTTC. As protein: CASSLARGRDEQYF. The J gene is TRBJ2-7, the V gene TRBV7-8; 8 nucleotides match TRBD1. The trim removed 3 bases at V and 5 bases at J, leaving 6 bases unmatched. The CDR3 loop spans 14 amino acids. From germline, CDR1 is SGHVS and CDR2 FQNEAQ.

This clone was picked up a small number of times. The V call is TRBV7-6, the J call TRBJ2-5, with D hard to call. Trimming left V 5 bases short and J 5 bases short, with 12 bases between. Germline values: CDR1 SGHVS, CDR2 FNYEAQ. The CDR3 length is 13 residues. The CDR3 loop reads CASSLESPETQYF. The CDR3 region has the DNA TGTGCCAGCAGCCTAGAGAGCCCCGAGACCCAGTACTTC.

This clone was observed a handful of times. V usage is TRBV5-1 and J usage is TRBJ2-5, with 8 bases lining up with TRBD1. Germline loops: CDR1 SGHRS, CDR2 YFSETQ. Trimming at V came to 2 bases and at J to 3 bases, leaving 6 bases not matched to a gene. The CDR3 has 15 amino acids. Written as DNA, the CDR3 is TGCGCCAGCAGCTTAACCGGGACAGGAGAAGAGACCCAGTACTTC. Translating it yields CASSLTGTGEETQYF.

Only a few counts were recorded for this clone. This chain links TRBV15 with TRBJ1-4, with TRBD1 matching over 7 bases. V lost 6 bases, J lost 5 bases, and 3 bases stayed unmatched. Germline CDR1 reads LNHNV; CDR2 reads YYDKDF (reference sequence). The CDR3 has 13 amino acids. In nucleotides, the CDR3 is TGTGCCACCAGGGGACAGTACAATGAAAAACTGTTTTTT. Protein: CATRGQYNEKLFF.

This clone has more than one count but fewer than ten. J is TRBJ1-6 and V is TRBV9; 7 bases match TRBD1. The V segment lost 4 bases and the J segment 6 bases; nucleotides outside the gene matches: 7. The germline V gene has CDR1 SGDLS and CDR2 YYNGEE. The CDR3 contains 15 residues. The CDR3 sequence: CASSTGGDSNSPLHF. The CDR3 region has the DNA TGTGCCAGCAGCACTGGCGGGGACAGTAATTCACCCCTCCACTTT.

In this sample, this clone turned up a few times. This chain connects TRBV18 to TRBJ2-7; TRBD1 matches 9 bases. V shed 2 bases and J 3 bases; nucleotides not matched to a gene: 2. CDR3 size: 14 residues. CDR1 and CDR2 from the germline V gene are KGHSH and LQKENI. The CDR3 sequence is CASSPEDRGYEQYF. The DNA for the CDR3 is TGTGCCAGCTCACCAGAGGACAGGGGCTACGAGCAGTACTTC.

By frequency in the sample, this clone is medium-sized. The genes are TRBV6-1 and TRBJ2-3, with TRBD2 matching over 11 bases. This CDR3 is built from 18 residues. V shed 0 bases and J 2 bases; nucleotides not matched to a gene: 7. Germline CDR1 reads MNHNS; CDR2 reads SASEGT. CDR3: CASSEAPSGGFFTDTQYF. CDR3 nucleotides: TGTGCCAGCAGTGAAGCCCCTAGCGGGGGGTTTTTCACAGATACGCAGTATTTT.

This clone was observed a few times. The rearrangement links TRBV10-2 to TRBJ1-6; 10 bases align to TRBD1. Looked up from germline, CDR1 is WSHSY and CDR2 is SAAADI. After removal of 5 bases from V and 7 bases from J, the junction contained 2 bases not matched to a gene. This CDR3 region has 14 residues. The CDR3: CASSSTGGNSPLHF. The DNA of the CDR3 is TGCGCCAGCAGTTCGACAGGGGGCAATTCACCCCTCCACTTT.

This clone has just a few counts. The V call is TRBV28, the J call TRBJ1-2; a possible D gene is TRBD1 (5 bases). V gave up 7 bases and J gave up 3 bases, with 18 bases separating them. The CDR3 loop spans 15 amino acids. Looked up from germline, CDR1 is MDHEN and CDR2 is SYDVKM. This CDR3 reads CASNGNGGGDYGYTF. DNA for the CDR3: TGTGCCAGCAACGGAAATGGGGGGGGAGACTATGGCTACACCTTC.

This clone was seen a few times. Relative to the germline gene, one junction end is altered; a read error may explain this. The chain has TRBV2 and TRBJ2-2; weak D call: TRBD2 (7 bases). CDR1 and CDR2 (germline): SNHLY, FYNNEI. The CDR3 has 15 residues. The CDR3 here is CASCDRGAGTGELFF. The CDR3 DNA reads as TGTGCCAGCTGTGATCGGGGGGCCGGCACCGGGGAGCTGTTTTTT.

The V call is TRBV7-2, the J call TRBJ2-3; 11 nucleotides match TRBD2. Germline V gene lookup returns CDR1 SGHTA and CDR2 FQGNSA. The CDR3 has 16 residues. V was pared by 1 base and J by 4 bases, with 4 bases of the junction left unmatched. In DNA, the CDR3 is TGTGCCAGCAGCTTAGAGTTAGCGGGGGGGCCAGATACGCAGTATTTT. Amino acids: CASSLELAGGPDTQYF.

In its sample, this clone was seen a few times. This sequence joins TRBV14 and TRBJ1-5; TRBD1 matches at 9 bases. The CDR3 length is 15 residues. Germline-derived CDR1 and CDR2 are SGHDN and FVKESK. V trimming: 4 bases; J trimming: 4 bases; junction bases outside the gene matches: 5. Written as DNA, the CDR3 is TGTGCCAGCAGCCGGCGGACAGGGGAGAATCAGCCCCAGCATTTT. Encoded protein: CASSRRTGENQPQHF.

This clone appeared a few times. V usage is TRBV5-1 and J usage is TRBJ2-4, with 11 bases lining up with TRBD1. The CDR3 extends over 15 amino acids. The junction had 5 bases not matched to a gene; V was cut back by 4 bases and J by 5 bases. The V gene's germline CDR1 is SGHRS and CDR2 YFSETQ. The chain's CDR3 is CASSGRDRGENIQYF. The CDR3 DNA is TGCGCCAGCAGCGGCCGGGACAGGGGGGAAAACATTCAGTACTTC.

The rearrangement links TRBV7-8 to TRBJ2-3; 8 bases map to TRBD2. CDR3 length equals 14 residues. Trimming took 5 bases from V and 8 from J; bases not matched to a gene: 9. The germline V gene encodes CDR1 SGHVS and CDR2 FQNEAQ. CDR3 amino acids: CASSPSGLVLTQYF. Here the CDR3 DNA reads TGTGCCAGCAGCCCCTCGGGACTAGTGCTTACGCAGTATTTT.

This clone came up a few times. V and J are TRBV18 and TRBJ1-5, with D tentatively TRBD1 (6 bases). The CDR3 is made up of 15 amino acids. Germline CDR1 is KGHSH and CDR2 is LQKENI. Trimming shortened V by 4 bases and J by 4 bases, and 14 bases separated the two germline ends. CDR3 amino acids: CASSQGSGENQPQHF. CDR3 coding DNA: TGTGCCAGCTCACAAGGATCAGGGGAAAATCAGCCCCAGCATTTT.